The rows below give T cell receptor beta chains drawn from one sample of a study of blood T cell repertoires in COVID-19. Here immunoSEQ multiplex PCR was the method, and the copy in TCRdb shows in-frame clones only, minus some. The profile shows fewer than 150,000 clones, around four fifths of them singletons. Sequenced: peripheral blood. The receptor source for this set is a woman between 40 and 50 years old with acute or convalescent COVID-19. Both conserved end residues are part of each CDR3. D genes are given only for firm matches. The size of a clone is reported for some rows only, either as once, few or many, or as a class for expanded clones.

V: TRBV7-2
length: 19
size: few
D: TRBD2
J: TRBJ2-1
DNA: TGTGCCAGCAGCCTCAAACTATCGGAAACTAGCGGGGGGTACAATGAGCAGTTCTTC
CDR3: CASSLKLSETSGGYNEQFF

V: TRBV5-1
length: 16
size: NA
D: NA
J: TRBJ1-2
DNA: TGCGCCAGCAGCCACCGGCCTGAGGGCCCCCCCTATGGCTACACCTTC
CDR3: CASSHRPEGPPYGYTF

V: TRBV15
length: 15
size: once
D: TRBD1
J: TRBJ2-3
DNA: TGTGCCACCAGCCGAGGGGGGACAGGGTCCGATACGCAGTATTTT
CDR3: CATSRGGTGSDTQYF

V: TRBV5-1
length: 13
size: once
D: NA
J: TRBJ1-1
DNA: TGCGCCAGCAGCCCAGGGGCGAACACTGAAGCTTTCTTT
CDR3: CASSPGANTEAFF

V: TRBV6-5
length: 14
size: NA
D: NA
J: TRBJ1-5
DNA: TGTGCCAGCAGGAGAATCGGGGGGGATCAGCCCCAGCATTTT
CDR3: CASRRIGGDQPQHF

V: TRBV7-2
length: 14
size: NA
D: NA
J: TRBJ2-7
DNA: TGTGCCAGCAGCTTAGAGACACTAGCCCCCGAGCAGTACTTC
CDR3: CASSLETLAPEQYF

V: TRBV5-1
length: 15
size: NA
D: TRBD2
J: TRBJ2-5
DNA: TGCGCCAGCAGAGTGAGCGGGGGGTATGGAGAGACCCAGTACTTC
CDR3: CASRVSGGYGETQYF

V: TRBV21-1
length: 17
size: NA
D: NA
J: TRBJ2-3
DNA: TGTGCCAGCAGCATCCTGGCCCGGGAGGAGCCCACAGATACGCAGTATTTT
CDR3: CASSILAREEPTDTQYF

V: TRBV5-6
length: 14
size: NA
D: TRBD1
J: TRBJ2-1
DNA: TGTGCCAGCAGCCTTAGACAGGGAAACAATGAGCAGTTCTTC
CDR3: CASSLRQGNNEQFF

V: TRBV25-1
length: 14
size: NA
D: TRBD2
J: TRBJ2-1
DNA: TGTGCCAGCTCTACTAGCGGGGGGGCGAATGAGCAGTTCTTC
CDR3: CASSTSGGANEQFF

V: TRBV9
length: 16
size: few
D: NA
J: TRBJ2-7
DNA: TGTGCCAGCAGCGTAGCCCCACTGACCGGGGGGCAGGAGCAGTACTTC
CDR3: CASSVAPLTGGQEQYF

V: TRBV5-1
length: 16
size: NA
D: NA
J: TRBJ2-3
DNA: TGCGCCAGCAGCTTGAACACGGGAGCCAGCACAGATACGCAGTATTTT
CDR3: CASSLNTGASTDTQYF

V: TRBV29-1
length: 13
size: NA
D: NA
J: TRBJ2-7
DNA: TGCAGCGTTGGGGGGGATGGTGTGGGCGAGCAGTACTTC
CDR3: CSVGGDGVGEQYF

V: TRBV2
length: 13
size: NA
D: NA
J: TRBJ1-2
DNA: TGTGCCAGCAGTGAAAGACAGGTATATGGCTACACCTTC
CDR3: CASSERQVYGYTF

V: TRBV4-3
length: 15
size: NA
D: NA
J: TRBJ2-1
DNA: TGCGCTGGCCTAGCGACCCGGAGCTCCTACAATGAGCAGTTCTTC
CDR3: CAGLATRSSYNEQFF

V: TRBV15
length: 17
size: NA
D: NA
J: TRBJ2-3
DNA: TGTGCCACCAGCAGAGATCCCGGCCCAGGCGGAGGAGATACGCAGTATTTT
CDR3: CATSRDPGPGGGDTQYF

V: TRBV30
length: 15
size: once
D: NA
J: TRBJ2-6
DNA: TGTGCCTGGATTGTGAGGGAGCCTGGGGCCAACGTCCTGACTTTC
CDR3: CAWIVREPGANVLTF

V: TRBV9
length: 13
size: NA
D: NA
J: TRBJ2-1
DNA: TGTGCCAGCAGCGCGCAACTAGTTAACGAGCAGTTCTTC
CDR3: CASSAQLVNEQFF

V: TRBV7-8
length: 18
size: NA
D: NA
J: TRBJ1-3
DNA: TGTGCCAGCAGCTTAGCGTTAATGGAGGGAGACTCTGGAAACACCATATATTTT
CDR3: CASSLALMEGDSGNTIYF

V: TRBV5-1
length: 16
size: NA
D: NA
J: TRBJ1-4
DNA: TGCGCCAGCAGTTATGGGGGCGCGGTAACTAATGAAAAACTGTTTTTT
CDR3: CASSYGGAVTNEKLFF

V: TRBV13
length: 17
size: once
D: TRBD2
J: TRBJ2-3
DNA: TGTGCCAGCAGCTTAGGGCTAGCGGGGTCCTACACAGATACGCAGTATTTT
CDR3: CASSLGLAGSYTDTQYF

V: TRBV9
length: 15
size: once
D: TRBD2
J: TRBJ2-5
DNA: TGTGCCAGCAGCGAGACTAGCAGACCGCAAGAGACCCAGTACTTC
CDR3: CASSETSRPQETQYF

V: TRBV2
length: 11
size: NA
D: NA
J: TRBJ2-7
DNA: TGTGCCAGCAGCCTCCTAGTCGAGCAGTACTTC
CDR3: CASSLLVEQYF

V: TRBV19
length: 14
size: NA
D: NA
J: TRBJ1-1
DNA: TGTGCCAGTAGTATAGATGGGGGGATCACTGAAGCTTTCTTT
CDR3: CASSIDGGITEAFF

V: TRBV29-1
length: 15
size: once
D: TRBD1
J: TRBJ1-2
DNA: TGCAGCGTGTCGGGACAGGGGGCGAGGGTCTATGGCTACACCTTC
CDR3: CSVSGQGARVYGYTF

V: TRBV6-5
length: 13
size: once
D: NA
J: TRBJ2-1
DNA: TGTGCCAGCAGTTCTTTCTCCTACAATGAGCAGTTCTTC
CDR3: CASSSFSYNEQFF

V: TRBV6-6
length: 18
size: once
D: TRBD1
J: TRBJ1-3
DNA: TGTGCCAGCAGTCGGAACCCGGGACAGGGGTTCTCTGGAAACACCATATATTTT
CDR3: CASSRNPGQGFSGNTIYF

V: TRBV19
length: 12
size: NA
D: NA
J: TRBJ1-2
DNA: TGTGCCAGTAGTATGCAGTCTAGTGGCTACACCTTC
CDR3: CASSMQSSGYTF

V: TRBV28
length: 15
size: few
D: TRBD1
J: TRBJ1-1
DNA: TGTGCCAGCAGTATGCCCAGGGGGAGAGCCACTGAAGCTTTCTTT
CDR3: CASSMPRGRATEAFF

V: TRBV18
length: 15
size: NA
D: NA
J: TRBJ2-7
DNA: TGTGCCAGCTCACCACCATCCGGGTACTCCTACGAGCAGTACTTC
CDR3: CASSPPSGYSYEQYF

V: TRBV5-1
length: 15
size: NA
D: NA
J: TRBJ1-2
DNA: TGCGCCAGCAGCCCTTTGGCCCCCATTCACTATGGCTACACCTTC
CDR3: CASSPLAPIHYGYTF

V: TRBV5-4
length: 16
size: NA
D: TRBD2
J: TRBJ2-3
DNA: TGTGCCAGCAGCCTTCCGATAGCGGGGGGCACAGATACGCAGTATTTT
CDR3: CASSLPIAGGTDTQYF

V: TRBV30
length: 12
size: NA
D: TRBD1
J: TRBJ1-1
DNA: TGTGCCTGGAGTGCGGACAGGGGTGAAGCTTTCTTT
CDR3: CAWSADRGEAFF

V: TRBV14
length: 15
size: NA
D: TRBD1
J: TRBJ1-2
DNA: TGTGCCAGCAGCCAATTGGGGGACAGGGGCCCAGGCTACACCTTC
CDR3: CASSQLGDRGPGYTF

V: TRBV5-1
length: 15
size: NA
D: TRBD1
J: TRBJ2-7
DNA: TGCGCCAGCAGCCGGACAGGGGGCGCTTCCTACGAGCAGTACTTC
CDR3: CASSRTGGASYEQYF

V: TRBV7-6
length: 14
size: NA
D: TRBD2
J: TRBJ2-5
DNA: TGTGCCAGCAGCACCGGGACTAGACAAGAGACCCAGTACTTC
CDR3: CASSTGTRQETQYF

V: TRBV27
length: 16
size: NA
D: TRBD1
J: TRBJ2-3
DNA: TGTGCCAGCAGTTTATTGGGCGACAGGGGTGCAGATACGCAGTATTTT
CDR3: CASSLLGDRGADTQYF

V: TRBV19
length: 13
size: NA
D: NA
J: TRBJ2-1
DNA: TGTGCCAGTAGTAAGGGGCCGAAGGATGAGCAGTTCTTC
CDR3: CASSKGPKDEQFF

V: TRBV5-1
length: 18
size: NA
D: NA
J: TRBJ2-4
DNA: TGCGCCAGCAGCTTAGCCCAGGCGGGGGCAGGAGCCAAAAACATTCAGTACTTC
CDR3: CASSLAQAGAGAKNIQYF

V: TRBV3-1/TRBV3-2
length: 13
size: NA
D: NA
J: TRBJ1-6
DNA: TGTGCCAGCAGCCCGGGCTATAATTCACCCCTCCACTTT
CDR3: CASSPGYNSPLHF

V: TRBV6-2/TRBV6-3
length: 15
size: NA
D: TRBD1
J: TRBJ2-1
DNA: TGTGCCAGCAGTTACTCCGGACAGGTAAACAATGAGCAGTTCTTC
CDR3: CASSYSGQVNNEQFF

V: TRBV7-9
length: 14
size: NA
D: NA
J: TRBJ1-6
DNA: TGTGCCAGCACTAGGAGGGATGATAATTCACCCCTCCACTTT
CDR3: CASTRRDDNSPLHF

V: TRBV30
length: 10
size: NA
D: TRBD1
J: TRBJ1-1
DNA: TGTGCCTGGGCGGACAGGGAAGCTTTCTTT
CDR3: CAWADREAFF